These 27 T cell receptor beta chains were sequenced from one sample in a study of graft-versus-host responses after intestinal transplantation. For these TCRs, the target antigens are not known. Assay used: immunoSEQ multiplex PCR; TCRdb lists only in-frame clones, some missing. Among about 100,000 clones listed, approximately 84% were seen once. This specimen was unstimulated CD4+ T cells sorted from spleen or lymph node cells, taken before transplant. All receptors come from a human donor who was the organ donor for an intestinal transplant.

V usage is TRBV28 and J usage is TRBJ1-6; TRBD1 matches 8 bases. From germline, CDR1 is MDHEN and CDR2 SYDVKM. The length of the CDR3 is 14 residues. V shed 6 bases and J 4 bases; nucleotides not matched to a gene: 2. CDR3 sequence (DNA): TGTGCCAGCAGCCGGACAGGGTATAATTCACCCCTCCACTTT. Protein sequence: CASSRTGYNSPLHF.

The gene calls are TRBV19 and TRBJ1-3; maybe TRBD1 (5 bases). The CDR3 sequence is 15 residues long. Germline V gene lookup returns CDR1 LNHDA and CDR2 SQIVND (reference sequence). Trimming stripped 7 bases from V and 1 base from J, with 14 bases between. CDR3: CASTQQHRSGNTIYF. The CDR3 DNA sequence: TGTGCCAGTACACAACAACACAGGTCTGGAAACACCATATATTTT.

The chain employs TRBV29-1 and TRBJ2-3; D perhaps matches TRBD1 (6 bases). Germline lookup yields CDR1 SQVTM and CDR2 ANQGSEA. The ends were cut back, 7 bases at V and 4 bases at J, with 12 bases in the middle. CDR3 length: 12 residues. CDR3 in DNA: TGCAGCGCTTTACAGGGATCAGATACGCAGTATTTT. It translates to CSALQGSDTQYF.

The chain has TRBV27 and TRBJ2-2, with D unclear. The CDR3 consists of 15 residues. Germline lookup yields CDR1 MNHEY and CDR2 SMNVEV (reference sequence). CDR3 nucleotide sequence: TGTGTCTCCTGTGGAGTTACACCGAACACCGGGGAGCTGTTTTTT. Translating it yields CVSCGVTPNTGELFF.

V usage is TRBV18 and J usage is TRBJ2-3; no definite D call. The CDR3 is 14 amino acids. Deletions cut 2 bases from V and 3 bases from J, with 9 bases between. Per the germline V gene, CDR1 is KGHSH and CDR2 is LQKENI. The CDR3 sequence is CASSPGQPTDTQYF. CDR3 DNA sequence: TGTGCCAGCTCACCAGGGCAGCCTACAGATACGCAGTATTTT.

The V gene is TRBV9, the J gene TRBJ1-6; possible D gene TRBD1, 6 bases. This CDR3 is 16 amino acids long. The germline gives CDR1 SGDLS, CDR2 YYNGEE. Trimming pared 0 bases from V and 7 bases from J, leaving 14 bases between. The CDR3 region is CASSVGGAERNSPLHF. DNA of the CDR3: TGTGCCAGCAGCGTAGGGGGGGCGGAGAGGAATTCACCCCTCCACTTT.

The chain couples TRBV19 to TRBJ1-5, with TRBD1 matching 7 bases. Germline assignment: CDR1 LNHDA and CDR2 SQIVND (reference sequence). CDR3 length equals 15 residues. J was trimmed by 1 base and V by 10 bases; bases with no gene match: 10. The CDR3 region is CATADRVVSNQPQHF. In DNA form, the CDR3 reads TGTGCCACCGCCGACAGGGTCGTAAGCAATCAGCCCCAGCATTTT.

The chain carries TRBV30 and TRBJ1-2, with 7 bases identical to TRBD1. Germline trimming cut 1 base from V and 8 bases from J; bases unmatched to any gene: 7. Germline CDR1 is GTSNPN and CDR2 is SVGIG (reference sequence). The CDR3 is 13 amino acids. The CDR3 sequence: CAWSARQGGGYTF. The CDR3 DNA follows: TGTGCCTGGAGTGCCCGACAGGGAGGAGGCTACACCTTC.

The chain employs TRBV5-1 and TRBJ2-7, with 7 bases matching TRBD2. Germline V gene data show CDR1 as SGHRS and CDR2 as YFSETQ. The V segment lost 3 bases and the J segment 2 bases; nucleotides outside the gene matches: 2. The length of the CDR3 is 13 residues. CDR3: CASSWGTTYEQYF. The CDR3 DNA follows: TGCGCCAGCAGCTGGGGGACTACCTACGAGCAGTACTTC.

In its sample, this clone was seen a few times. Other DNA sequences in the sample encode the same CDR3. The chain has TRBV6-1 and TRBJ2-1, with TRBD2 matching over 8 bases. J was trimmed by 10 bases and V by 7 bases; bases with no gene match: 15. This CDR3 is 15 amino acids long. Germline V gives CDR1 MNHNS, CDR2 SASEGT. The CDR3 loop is CASTSGGGEIGEQFF. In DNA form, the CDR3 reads TGTGCCAGCACCTCGGGGGGGGGCGAGATTGGGGAGCAGTTCTTC.

CDR3 in amino acids: CASRRVNQPQHF. For the CDR3, the DNA is TGTGCCAGCAGAAGAGTGAATCAGCCCCAGCATTTT. V is TRBV6-1 and J is TRBJ1-5; D is unclear. This CDR3 has 12 residues. In germline, CDR1 is MNHNS, CDR2 SASEGT. V was trimmed by 6 bases and J by 4 bases, leaving 7 bases between them.

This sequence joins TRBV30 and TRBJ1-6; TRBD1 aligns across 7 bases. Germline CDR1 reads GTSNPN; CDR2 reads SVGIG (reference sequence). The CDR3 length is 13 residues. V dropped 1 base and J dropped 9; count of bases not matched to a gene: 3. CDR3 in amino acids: CAWSDRGLSPLHF. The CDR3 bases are TGTGCCTGGAGTGACAGGGGACTTTCACCCCTCCACTTT.

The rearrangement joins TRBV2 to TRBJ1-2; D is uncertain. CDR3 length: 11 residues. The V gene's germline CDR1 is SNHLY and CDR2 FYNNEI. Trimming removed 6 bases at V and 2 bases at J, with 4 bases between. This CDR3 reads CASRRNYGYTF. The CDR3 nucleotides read TGTGCCAGCAGGCGGAACTATGGCTACACCTTC.

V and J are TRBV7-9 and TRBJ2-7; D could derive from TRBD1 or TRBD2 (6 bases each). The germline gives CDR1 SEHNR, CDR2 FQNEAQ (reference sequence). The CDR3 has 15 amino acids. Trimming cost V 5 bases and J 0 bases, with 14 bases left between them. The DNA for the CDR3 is TGTGCCAGCAGCCCGGGGGCAGGGGTCTCCTACGAGCAGTACTTC. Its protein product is CASSPGAGVSYEQYF. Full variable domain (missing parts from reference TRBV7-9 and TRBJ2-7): DTGVSQNPRHKITKRGQNVTFRCDPISEHNRLYWYRQTLGQGPEFLTYFQNEAQLEKSRLLSDRFSAERPKGSFSTLEIQRTEQGDSAMYLCASSPGAGVSYEQYFGPGTRLTVT.

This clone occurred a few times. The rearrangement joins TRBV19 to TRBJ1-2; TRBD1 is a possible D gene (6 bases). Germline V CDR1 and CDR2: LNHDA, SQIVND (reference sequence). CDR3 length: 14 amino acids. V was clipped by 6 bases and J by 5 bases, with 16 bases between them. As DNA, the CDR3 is TGTGCCAGTAGACTCAGGGGCACTGGGTATGGCTACACCTTC. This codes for CASRLRGTGYGYTF.

CDR3 bases: TGTGCCAGCAGCTTAGAATATACCGATGAAGCTTTCTTT. Amino acid sequence: CASSLEYTDEAFF. The chain has TRBV7-9 and TRBJ1-1; D is undetermined. Looked up from germline, CDR1 is SEHNR and CDR2 is FQNEAQ (reference sequence). V lost 1 base and J lost 7, with 10 bases in between. This CDR3 region has 13 residues.

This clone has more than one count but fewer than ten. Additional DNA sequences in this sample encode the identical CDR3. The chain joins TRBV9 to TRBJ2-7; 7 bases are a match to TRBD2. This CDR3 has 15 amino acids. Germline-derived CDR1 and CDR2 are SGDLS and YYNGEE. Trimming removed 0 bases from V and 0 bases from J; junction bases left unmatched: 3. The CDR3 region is CASSVEGGGSYEQYF. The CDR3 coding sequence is TGTGCCAGCAGCGTAGAGGGCGGGGGCTCCTACGAGCAGTACTTC.

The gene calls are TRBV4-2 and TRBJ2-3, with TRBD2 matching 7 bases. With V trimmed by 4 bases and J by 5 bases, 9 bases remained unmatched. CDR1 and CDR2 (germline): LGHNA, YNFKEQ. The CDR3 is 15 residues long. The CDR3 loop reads CASSLRTSSVDTQYF. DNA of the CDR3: TGTGCCAGCAGCCTGAGGACTAGTTCAGTAGATACGCAGTATTTT.

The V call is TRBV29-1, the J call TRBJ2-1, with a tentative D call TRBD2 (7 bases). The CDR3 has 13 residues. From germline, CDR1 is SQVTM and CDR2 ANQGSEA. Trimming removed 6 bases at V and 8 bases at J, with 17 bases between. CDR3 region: CSVGGAGAHEQFF. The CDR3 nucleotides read TGCAGCGTGGGGGGGGCGGGGGCACATGAGCAGTTCTTC.

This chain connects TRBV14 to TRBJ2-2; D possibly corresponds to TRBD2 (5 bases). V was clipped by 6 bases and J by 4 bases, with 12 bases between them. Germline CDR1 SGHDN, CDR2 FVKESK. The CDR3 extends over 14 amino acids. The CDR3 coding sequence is TGTGCCAGCAGAAGCGGCCTGGGCACCGGGGAGCTGTTTTTT. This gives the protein CASRSGLGTGELFF.

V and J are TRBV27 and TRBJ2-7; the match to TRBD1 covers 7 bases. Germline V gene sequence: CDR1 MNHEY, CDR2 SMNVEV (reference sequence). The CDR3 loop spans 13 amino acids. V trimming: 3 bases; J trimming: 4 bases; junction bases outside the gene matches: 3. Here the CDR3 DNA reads TGTGCCAGCAGTTTGGGACAGTGGTACGAGCAGTACTTC. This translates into CASSLGQWYEQYF.

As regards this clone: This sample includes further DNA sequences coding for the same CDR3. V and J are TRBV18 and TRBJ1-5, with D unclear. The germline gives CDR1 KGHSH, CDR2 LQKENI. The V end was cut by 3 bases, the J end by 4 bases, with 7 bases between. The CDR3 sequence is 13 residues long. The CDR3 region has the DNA TGTGCCAGCTCACCGGGTTCAAATCAGCCCCAGCATTTT. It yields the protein CASSPGSNQPQHF.

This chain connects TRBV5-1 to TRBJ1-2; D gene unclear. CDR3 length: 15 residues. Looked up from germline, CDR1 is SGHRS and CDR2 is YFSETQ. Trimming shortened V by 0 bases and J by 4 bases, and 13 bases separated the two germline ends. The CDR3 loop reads CASSLGGRIFYGYTF. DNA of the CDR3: TGCGCCAGCAGCTTGGGAGGCAGAATCTTCTATGGCTACACCTTC. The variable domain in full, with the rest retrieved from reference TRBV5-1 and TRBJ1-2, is KAGVTQTPRYLIKTRGQQVTLSCSPISGHRSVSWYQQTPGQGLQFLFEYFSETQRNKGNFPGRFSGRQFSNSRSEMNVSTLELGDSALYLCASSLGGRIFYGYTFGSGTRLTVV.

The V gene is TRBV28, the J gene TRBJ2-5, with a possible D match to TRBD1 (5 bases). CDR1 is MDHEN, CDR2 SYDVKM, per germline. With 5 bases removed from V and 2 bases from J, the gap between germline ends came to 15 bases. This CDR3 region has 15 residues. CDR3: CASSDRRNPQETQYF. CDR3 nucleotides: TGTGCCAGCAGTGACAGACGGAATCCACAAGAGACCCAGTACTTC.

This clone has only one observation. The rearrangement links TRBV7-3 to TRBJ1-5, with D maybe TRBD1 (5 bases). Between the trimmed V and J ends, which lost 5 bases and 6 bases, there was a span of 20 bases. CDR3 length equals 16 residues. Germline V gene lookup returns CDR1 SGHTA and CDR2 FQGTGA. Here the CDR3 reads CASSPPHPVGGQPQHF. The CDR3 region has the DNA TGTGCCAGCAGCCCCCCACACCCGGTGGGGGGTCAGCCCCAGCATTTT.

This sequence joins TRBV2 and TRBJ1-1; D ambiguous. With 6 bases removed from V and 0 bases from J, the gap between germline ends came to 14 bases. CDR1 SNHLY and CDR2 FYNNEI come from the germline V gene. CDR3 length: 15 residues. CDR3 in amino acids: CASRGFDVVNTEAFF. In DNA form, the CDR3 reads TGTGCCAGCAGAGGATTCGACGTCGTGAACACTGAAGCTTTCTTT. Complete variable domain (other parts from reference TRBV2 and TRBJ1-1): EPEVTQTPSHQVTQMGQEVILRCVPISNHLYFYWYRQILGQKVEFLVSFYNNEISEKSEIFDDQFSVERPDGSNFTLKIRSTKLEDSAMYFCASRGFDVVNTEAFFGQGTRLTVV.

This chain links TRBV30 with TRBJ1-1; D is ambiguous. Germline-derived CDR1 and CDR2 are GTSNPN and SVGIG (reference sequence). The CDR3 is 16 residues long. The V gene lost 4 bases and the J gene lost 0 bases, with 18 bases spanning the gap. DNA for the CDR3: TGTGCCTGGACCCACTCACCCCCGGGTATGAACACTGAAGCTTTCTTT. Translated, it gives CAWTHSPPGMNTEAFF.